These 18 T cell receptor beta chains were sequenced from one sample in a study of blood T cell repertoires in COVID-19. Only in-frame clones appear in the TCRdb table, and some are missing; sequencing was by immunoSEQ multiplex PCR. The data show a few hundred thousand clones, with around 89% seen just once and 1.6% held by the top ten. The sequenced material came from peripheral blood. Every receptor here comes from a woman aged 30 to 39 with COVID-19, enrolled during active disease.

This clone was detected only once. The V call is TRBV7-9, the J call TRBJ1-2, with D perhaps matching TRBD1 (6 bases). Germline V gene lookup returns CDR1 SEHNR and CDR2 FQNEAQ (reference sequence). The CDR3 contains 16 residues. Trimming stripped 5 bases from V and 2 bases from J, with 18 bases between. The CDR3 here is CASSGGAGERNYGYTF. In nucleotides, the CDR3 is TGTGCCAGCAGCGGGGGCGCAGGGGAGAGGAACTATGGCTACACCTTC.

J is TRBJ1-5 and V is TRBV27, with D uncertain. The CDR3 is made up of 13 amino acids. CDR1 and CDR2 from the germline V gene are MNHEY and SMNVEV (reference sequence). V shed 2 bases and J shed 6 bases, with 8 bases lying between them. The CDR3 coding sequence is TGTGCCAGCAGTTTAGGAGGGTTTCAGCCCCAGCATTTT. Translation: CASSLGGFQPQHF.

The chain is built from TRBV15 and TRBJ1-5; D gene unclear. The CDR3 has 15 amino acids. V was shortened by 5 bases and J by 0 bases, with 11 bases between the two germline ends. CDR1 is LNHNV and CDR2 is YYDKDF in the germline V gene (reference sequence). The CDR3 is CATSLVDNSNQPQHF. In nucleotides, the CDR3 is TGTGCCACCAGCTTGGTAGACAATAGCAATCAGCCCCAGCATTTT.

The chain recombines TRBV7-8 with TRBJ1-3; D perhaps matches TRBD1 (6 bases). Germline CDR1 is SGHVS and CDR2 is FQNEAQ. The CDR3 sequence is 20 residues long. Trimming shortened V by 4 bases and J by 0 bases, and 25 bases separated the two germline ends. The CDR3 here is CASSSPRTDPLEVSGNTIYF. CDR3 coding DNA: TGTGCCAGCAGCTCCCCCCGGACAGACCCCTTAGAGGTCTCTGGAAACACCATATATTTT.

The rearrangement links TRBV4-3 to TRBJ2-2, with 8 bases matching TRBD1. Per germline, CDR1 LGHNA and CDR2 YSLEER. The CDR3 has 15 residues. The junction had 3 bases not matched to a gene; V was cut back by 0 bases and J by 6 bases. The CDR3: CASSQDQQGAGELFF. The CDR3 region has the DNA TGCGCCAGCAGCCAAGATCAACAGGGGGCCGGGGAGCTGTTTTTT.

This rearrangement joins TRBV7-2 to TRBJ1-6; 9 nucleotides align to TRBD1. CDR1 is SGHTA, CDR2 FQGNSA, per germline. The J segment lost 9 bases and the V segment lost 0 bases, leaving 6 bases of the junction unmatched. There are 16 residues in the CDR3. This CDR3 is CASSLARRTGVSPLHF. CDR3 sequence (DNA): TGTGCCAGCAGCTTAGCCCGTCGGACAGGGGTTTCACCCCTCCACTTT. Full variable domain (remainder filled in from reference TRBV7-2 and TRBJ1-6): GAGVSQSPSNKVTEKGKDVELRCDPISGHTALYWYRQSLGQGLEFLIYFQGNSAPDKSGLPSDRFSAERTGGSVSTLTIQRTQQEDSAVYLCASSLARRTGVSPLHFGNGTRLTVT.

CDR3 region: CASSYSKGGAVFF. The CDR3 DNA reads TGTGCCAGCAGTTACTCGAAGGGAGGCGCCGTCTTCTTT. The chain couples TRBV6-6 to TRBJ1-1; D not resolved. V lost 0 bases to trimming and J lost 14 bases, with 16 bases between them. This CDR3 contains 13 residues. Looked up from germline, CDR1 is MNHNY and CDR2 is SVGAGI (reference sequence).

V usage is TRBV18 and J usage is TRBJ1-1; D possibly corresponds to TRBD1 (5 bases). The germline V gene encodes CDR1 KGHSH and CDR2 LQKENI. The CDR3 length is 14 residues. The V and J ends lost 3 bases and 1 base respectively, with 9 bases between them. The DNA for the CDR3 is TGTGCCAGCTCACCGGGCAGGGAGAACACTGAAGCTTTCTTT. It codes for CASSPGRENTEAFF.

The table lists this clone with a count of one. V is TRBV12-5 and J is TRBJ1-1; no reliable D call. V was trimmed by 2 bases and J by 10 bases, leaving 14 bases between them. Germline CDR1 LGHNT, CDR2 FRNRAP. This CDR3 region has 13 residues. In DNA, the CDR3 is TGTGCTAGTGGTTTGCCCCCTATCGTTGCAGCTTTCTTT. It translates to CASGLPPIVAAFF.

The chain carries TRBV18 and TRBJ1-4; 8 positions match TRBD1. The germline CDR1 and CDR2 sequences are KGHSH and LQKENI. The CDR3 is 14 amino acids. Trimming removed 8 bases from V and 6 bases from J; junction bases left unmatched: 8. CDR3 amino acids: CASASDRADEKLFF. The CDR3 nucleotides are TGTGCCAGCGCGTCGGACAGGGCGGATGAAAAACTGTTTTTT. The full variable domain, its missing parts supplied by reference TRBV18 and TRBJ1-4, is NAGVMQNPRHLVRRRGQEARLRCSPMKGHSHVYWYRQLPEEGLKFMVYLQKENIIDESGMPKERFSAEFPKEGPSILRIQQVVRGDSAAYFCASASDRADEKLFFGSGTQLSVL.

This CDR3 is CASSIRTGNYGYTF. For the CDR3, the DNA is TGTGCCAGCAGCATACGGACAGGGAACTATGGCTACACCTTC. The chain links TRBV5-6 to TRBJ1-2, with 8 bases matching TRBD1. CDR1 is SGHDT and CDR2 is YYEEEE in the germline V gene. Trimming at V came to 4 bases and at J to 2 bases, leaving 4 bases not matched to a gene. This CDR3 is 14 amino acids long.

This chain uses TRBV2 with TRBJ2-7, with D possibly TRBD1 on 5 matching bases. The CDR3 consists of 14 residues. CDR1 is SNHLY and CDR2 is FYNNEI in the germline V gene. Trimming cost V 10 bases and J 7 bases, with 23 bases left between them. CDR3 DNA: TGTGCCACAGTAGCTACAGGACCGCTCTCGGAGCAGTACTTC. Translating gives CATVATGPLSEQYF.

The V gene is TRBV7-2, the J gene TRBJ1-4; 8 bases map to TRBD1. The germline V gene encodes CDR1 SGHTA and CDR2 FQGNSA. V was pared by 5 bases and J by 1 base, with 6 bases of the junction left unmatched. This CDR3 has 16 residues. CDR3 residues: CASSLRTGGTNEKLFF. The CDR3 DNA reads TGTGCCAGCAGCCTCAGAACAGGGGGAACTAATGAAAAACTGTTTTTT.

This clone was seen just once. The CDR3, as DNA: TGTGCCAGCAGCCAAGGGACAGGGGGGGACATTCAGTACTTC. Protein product: CASSQGTGGDIQYF. The rearrangement links TRBV3-1 (or the pseudogene TRBV3-2) to TRBJ2-4; 10 bases match TRBD1. Germline V lookup: CDR1 LGHDT, CDR2 YNNKEL (reference sequence). Unmatched junction bases numbered 2, after V lost 1 base and J lost 8 bases. There are 14 residues in the CDR3.

CDR3 sequence: CASSRGQNYEQYV. In DNA form, the CDR3 reads TGCGCCAGCAGCCGGGGACAGAATTACGAGCAGTACGTC. The rearrangement uses TRBV5-1 and TRBJ2-7; 7 bases agree with TRBD1. The length of the CDR3 is 13 residues. In germline, CDR1 is SGHRS, CDR2 YFSETQ. V lost 4 bases to trimming and J lost 4 bases; unmatched junction nucleotides: 5.

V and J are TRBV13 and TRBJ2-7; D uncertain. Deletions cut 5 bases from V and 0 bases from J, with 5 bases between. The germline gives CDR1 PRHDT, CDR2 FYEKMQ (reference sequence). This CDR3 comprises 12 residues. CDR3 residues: CASSQASYEQYF. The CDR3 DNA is TGTGCCAGCAGCCAGGCCTCCTACGAGCAGTACTTC.

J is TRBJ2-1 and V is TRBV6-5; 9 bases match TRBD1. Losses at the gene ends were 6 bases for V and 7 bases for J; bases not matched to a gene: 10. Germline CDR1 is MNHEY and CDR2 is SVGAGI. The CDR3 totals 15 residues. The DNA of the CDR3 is TGTGCCAGCAGCCCACTGGGACAGGGCTTTAATGAGCAGTTCTTC. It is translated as CASSPLGQGFNEQFF.

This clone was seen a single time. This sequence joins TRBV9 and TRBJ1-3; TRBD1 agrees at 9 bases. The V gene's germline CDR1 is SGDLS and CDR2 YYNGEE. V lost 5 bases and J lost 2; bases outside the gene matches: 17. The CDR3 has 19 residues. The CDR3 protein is CASSPPAGQGFLAGNTIYF. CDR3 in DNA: TGTGCCAGCAGTCCCCCAGCGGGACAGGGATTCCTCGCTGGAAACACCATATATTTT.